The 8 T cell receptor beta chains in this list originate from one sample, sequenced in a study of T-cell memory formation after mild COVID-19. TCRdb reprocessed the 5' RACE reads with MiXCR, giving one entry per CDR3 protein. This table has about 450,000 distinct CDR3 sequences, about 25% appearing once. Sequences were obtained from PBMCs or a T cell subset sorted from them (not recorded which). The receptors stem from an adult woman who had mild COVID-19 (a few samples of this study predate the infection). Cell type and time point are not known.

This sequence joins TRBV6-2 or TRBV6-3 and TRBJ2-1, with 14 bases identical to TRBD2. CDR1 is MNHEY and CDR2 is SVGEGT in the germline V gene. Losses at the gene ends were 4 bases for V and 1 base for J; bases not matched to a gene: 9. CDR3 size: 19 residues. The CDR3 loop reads CASSSTGLAGEMSYNEQFF. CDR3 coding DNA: TGTGCCAGCAGTTCGACGGGACTAGCGGGAGAGATGTCCTACAATGAGCAGTTCTTC.

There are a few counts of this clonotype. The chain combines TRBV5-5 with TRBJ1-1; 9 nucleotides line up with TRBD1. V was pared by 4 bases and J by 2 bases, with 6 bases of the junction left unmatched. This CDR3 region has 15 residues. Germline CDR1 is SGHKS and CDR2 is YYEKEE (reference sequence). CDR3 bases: TGTGCCAGCAGCCGAAGGGACAGGGAAAACACTGAAGCTTTCTTT. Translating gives CASSRRDRENTEAFF.

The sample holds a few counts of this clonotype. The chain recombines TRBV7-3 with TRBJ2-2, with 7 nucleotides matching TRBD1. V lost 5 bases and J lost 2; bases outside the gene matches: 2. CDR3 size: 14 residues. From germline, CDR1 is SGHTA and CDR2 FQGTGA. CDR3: CASSRDSNTGELFF. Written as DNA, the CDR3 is TGTGCCAGCAGCCGGGACAGTAACACCGGGGAGCTGTTTTTT.

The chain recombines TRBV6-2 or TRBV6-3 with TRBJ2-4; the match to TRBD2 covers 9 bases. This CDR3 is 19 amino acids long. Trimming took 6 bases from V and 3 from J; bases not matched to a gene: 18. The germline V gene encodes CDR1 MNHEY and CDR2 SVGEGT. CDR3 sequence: CASSDPAGGRAFGKNIQYF. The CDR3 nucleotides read TGTGCCAGCAGCGATCCCGCCGGCGGGAGGGCTTTCGGCAAAAACATTCAGTACTTC.

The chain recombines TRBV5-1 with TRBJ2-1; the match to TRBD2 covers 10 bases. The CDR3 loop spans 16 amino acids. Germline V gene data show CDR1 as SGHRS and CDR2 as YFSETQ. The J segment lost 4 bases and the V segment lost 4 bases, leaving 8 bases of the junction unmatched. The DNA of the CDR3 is TGCGCCAGCAGCCGAGAACTAGCGGGACCTTACAATGAGCAGTTCTTC. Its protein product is CASSRELAGPYNEQFF.

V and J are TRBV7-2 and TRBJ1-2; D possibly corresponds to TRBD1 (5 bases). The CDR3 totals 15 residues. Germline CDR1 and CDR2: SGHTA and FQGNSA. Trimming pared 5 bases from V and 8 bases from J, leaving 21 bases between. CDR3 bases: TGTGCCAGCAGCCCGTACCCTTACGGGGGACCGGGCTACACCTTC. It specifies CASSPYPYGGPGYTF. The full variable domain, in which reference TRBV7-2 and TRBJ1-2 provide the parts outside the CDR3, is GAGVSQSPSNKVTEKGKDVELRCDPISGHTALYWYRQSLGQGLEFLIYFQGNSAPDKSGLPSDRFSAERTGGSVSTLTIQRTQQEDSAVYLCASSPYPYGGPGYTFGSGTRLTVV.

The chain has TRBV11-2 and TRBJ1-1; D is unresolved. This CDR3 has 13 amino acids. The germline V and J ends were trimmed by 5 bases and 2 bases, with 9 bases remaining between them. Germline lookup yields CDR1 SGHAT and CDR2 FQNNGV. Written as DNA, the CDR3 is TGTGCCAGCAGCCCAGACGGAAACACTGAAGCTTTCTTT. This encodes CASSPDGNTEAFF.

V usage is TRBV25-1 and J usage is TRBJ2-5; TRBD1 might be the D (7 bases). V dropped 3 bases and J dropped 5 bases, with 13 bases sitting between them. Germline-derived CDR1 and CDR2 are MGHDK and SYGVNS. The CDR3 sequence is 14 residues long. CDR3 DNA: TGTGCCAGCAGTGACAGGGGGGATAGGGAGACCCAGTACTTC. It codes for CASSDRGDRETQYF.